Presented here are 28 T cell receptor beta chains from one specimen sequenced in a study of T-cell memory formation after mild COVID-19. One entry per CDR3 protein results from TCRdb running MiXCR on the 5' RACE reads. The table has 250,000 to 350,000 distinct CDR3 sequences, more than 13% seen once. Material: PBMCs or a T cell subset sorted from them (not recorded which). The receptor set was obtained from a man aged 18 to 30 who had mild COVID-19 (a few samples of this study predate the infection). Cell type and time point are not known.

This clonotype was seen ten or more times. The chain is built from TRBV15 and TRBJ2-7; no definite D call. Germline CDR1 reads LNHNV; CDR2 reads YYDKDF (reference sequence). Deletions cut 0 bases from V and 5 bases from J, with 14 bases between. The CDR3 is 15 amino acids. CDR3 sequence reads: CATSRDFARVDEQYF. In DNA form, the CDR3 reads TGTGCCACCAGCAGAGATTTTGCCAGAGTAGACGAGCAGTACTTC.

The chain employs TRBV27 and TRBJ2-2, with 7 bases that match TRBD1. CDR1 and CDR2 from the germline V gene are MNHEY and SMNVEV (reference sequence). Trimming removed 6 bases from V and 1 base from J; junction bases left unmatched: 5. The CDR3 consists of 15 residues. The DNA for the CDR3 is TGTGCCAGCAGAACAGGGGCGTTGAACACCGGGGAGCTGTTTTTT. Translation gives CASRTGALNTGELFF.

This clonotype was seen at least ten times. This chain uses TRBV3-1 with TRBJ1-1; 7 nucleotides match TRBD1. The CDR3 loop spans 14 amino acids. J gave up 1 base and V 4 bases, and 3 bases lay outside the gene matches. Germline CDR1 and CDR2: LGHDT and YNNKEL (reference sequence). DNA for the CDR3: TGTGCCAGCAGCCGGGGACAGTCGAACACTGAAGCTTTCTTT. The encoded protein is CASSRGQSNTEAFF.

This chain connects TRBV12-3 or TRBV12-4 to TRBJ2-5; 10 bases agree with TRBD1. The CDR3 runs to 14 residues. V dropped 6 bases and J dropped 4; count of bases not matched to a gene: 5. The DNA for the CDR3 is TGTGCCAGCAGGCGACAGGGGGCTGGAGAGACCCAGTACTTC. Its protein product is CASRRQGAGETQYF.

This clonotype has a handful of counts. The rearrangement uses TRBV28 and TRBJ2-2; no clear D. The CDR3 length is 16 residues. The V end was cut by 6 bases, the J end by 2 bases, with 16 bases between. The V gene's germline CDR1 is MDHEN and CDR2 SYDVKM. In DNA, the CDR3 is TGTGCCAGCAGCACCTCGAATGGCCCTAACACCGGGGAGCTGTTTTTT. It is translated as CASSTSNGPNTGELFF.

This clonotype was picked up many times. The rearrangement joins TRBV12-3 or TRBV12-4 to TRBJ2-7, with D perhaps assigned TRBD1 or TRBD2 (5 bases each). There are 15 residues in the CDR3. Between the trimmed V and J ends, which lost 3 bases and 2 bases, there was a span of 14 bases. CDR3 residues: CASSLIRDVAYEQYV. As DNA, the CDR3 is TGTGCCAGCAGTTTGATCCGGGACGTAGCCTACGAGCAGTACGTC.

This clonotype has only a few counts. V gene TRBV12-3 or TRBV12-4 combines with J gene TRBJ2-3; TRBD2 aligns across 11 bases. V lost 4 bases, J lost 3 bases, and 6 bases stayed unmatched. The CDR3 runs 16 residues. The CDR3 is CASSSLAGGPTDTQYF. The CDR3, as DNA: TGTGCCAGCAGTTCATTAGCGGGGGGGCCAACAGATACGCAGTATTTT.

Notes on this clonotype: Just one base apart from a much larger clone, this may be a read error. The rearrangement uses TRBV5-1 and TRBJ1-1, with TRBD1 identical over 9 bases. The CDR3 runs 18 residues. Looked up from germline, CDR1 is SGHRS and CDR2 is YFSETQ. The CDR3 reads CASSFDFRDRELNTEPFF. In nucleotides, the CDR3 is TGCGCCAGCAGCTTTGACTTCCGGGACAGGGAACTTAACACTGAACCTTTCTTT.

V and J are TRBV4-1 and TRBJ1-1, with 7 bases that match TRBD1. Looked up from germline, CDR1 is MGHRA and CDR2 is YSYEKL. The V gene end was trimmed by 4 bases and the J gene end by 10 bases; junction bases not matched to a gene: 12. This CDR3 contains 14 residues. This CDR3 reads CASSPRQGLDAAFF. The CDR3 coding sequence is TGCGCCAGCAGCCCCCGACAGGGTTTGGACGCAGCTTTCTTT.

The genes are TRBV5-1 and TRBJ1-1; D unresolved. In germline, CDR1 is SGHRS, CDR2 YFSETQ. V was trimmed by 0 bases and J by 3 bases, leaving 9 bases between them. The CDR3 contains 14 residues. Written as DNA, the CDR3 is TGCGCCAGCAGCTTGGTTGGCGTGGACACTGAAGCTTTCTTT. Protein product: CASSLVGVDTEAFF.

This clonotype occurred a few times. CDR3 region: CATSDSGQGAGNEQFF. CDR3 in DNA: TGTGCCACCAGTGATTCGGGACAGGGGGCGGGGAATGAGCAGTTCTTC. The rearrangement uses TRBV24-1 and TRBJ2-1; TRBD1 agrees at 12 bases. CDR3 length equals 16 residues. Germline assignment: CDR1 KGHDR and CDR2 SFDVKD. The V segment lost 2 bases and the J segment 7 bases; nucleotides outside the gene matches: 5.

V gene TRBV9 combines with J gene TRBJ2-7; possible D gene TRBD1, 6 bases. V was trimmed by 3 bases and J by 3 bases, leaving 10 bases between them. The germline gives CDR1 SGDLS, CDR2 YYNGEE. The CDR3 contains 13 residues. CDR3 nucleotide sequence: TGTGCCAGCAGCGCGGGACAACTCTACGAGCAGTACGTC. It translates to CASSAGQLYEQYV.

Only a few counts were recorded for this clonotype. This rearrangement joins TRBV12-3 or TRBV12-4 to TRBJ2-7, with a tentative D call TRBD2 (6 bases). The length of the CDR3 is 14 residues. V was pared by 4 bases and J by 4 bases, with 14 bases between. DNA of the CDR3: TGTGCCAGCAGTTCGGGGGACCGGGTTTACGAGCAGTACTTC. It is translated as CASSSGDRVYEQYF.

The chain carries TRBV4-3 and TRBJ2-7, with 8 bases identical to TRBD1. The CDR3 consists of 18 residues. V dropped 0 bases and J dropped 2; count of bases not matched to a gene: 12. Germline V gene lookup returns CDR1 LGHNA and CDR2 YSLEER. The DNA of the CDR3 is TGCGCCAGCAGCCAAGATCCATCCAGGACAGGGTCACCCTACGAGCAGTACTTC. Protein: CASSQDPSRTGSPYEQYF.

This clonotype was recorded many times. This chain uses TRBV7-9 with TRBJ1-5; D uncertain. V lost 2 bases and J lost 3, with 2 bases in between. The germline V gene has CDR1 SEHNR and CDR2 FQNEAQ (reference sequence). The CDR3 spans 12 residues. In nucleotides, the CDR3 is TGTGCCAGCAGCTTACACAATCAGCCCCAGCATTTT. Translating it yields CASSLHNQPQHF.

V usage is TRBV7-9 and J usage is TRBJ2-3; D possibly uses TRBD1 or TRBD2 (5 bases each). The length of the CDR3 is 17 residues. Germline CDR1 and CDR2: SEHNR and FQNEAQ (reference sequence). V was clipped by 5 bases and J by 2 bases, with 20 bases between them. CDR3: CASSPPGSRTYTDTQYF. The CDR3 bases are TGTGCCAGCAGCCCCCCGGGATCGAGGACATACACAGATACGCAGTATTTT.

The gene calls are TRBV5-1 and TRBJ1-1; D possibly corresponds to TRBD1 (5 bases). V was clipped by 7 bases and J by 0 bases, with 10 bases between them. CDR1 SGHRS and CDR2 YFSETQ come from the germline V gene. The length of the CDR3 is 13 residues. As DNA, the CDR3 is TGCGCCAGCTTTGACAGCATGAACACTGAAGCTTTCTTT. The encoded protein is CASFDSMNTEAFF.

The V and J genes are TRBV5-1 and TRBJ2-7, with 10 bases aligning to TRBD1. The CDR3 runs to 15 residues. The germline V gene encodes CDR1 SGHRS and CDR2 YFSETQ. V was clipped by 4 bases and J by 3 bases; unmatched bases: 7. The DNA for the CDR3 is TGCGCCAGCAGCCCGGACAGGGGGGGGGACTACGAGCAGTACGTC. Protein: CASSPDRGGDYEQYV.

The CDR3 DNA is TGTGCCAGCAGTGAAGAGAGCGGGGGCCAGGGAGAGACCCAGTACTTC. Translating gives CASSEESGGQGETQYF. The V call is TRBV2, the J call TRBJ2-5, with TRBD2 matching 8 bases. V trimming: 1 base; J trimming: 4 bases; junction bases outside the gene matches: 8. The CDR3 contains 16 residues. Germline CDR1 and CDR2: SNHLY and FYNNEI.

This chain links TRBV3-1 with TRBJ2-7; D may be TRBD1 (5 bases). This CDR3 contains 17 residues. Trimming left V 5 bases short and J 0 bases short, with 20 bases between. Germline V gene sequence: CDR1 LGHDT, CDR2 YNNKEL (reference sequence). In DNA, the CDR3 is TGTGCCAGCAGCTCCGTCCGGCTGACAGAGAGCTCCTACGAGCAGTACTTC. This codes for CASSSVRLTESSYEQYF.

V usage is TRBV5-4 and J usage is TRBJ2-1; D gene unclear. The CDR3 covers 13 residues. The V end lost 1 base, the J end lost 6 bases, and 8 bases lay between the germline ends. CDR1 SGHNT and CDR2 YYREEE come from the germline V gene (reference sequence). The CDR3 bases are TGTGCCAGCAGCTTGTTGAGCAGCAATGAGCAGTTCTTC. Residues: CASSLLSSNEQFF.

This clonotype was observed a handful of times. As DNA, the CDR3 is TGTGCCAGCAGCCAAGATCTTGGGACAGTCGCCTACAATGAGCAGTTCTTC. Translated: CASSQDLGTVAYNEQFF. The chain employs TRBV3-1 and TRBJ2-1; 7 bases map to TRBD1. Germline CDR1 LGHDT, CDR2 YNNKEL (reference sequence). This CDR3 has 17 residues. V lost 0 bases, J lost 2 bases, and 7 bases stayed unmatched.

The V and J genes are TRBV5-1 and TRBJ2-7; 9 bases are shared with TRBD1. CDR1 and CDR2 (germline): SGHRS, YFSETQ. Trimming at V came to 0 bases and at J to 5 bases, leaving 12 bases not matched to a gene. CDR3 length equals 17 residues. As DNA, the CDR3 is TGCGCCAGCAGCTTGGTCAGGGGGGACAGGGTGAGGAACGAGCAGTACGTC. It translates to CASSLVRGDRVRNEQYV.

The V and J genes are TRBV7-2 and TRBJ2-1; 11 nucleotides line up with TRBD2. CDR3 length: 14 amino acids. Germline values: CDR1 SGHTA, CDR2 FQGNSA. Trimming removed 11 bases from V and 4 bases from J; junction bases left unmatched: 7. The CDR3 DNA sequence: TGTGCCGGGCGACTAGCGGGGTATTACAATGAGCAGTTCTTC. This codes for CAGRLAGYYNEQFF.

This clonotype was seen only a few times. The DNA for the CDR3 is TGCGCCAGCAGCCAAGGGGGCGGGGTCTCGGAAAAACTGTTTTTT. It codes for CASSQGGGVSEKLFF. V usage is TRBV4-1 and J usage is TRBJ1-4, with a weak D call TRBD1 (5 bases). Germline-derived CDR1 and CDR2 are MGHRA and YSYEKL. This CDR3 spans 15 amino acids. V lost 1 base to trimming and J lost 8 bases, with 14 bases between them.

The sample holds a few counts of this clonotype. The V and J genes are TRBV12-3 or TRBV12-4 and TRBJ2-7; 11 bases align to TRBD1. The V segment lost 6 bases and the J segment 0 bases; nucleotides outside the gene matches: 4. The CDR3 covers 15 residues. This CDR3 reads CASRPGQGASYEQYF. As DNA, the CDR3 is TGTGCCAGCAGACCCGGACAGGGGGCCTCCTACGAGCAGTACTTC.

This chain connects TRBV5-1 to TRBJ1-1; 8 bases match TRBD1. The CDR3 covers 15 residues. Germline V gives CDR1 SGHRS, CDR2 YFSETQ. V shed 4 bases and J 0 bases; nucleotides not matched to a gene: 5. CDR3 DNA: TGCGCCAGCAGCCCGGACAGGGCAATGAACACTGAAGCTTTCTTT. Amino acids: CASSPDRAMNTEAFF.

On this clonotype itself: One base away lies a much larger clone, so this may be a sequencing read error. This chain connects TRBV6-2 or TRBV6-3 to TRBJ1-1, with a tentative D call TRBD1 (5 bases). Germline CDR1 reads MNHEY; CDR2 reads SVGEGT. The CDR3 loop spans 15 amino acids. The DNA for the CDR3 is TGTGCCAGAAGTTCCCACCGGGGGTCGAACACTGAAGCTTTCTTT. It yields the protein CARSSHRGSNTEAFF.